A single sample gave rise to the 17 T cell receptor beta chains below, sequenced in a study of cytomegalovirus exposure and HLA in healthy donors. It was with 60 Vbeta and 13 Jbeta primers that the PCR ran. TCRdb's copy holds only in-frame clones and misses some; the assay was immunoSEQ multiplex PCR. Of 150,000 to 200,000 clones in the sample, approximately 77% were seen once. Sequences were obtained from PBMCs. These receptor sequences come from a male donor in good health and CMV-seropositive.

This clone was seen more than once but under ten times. Written as DNA, the CDR3 is TGTGCCAGCAGATCGGACTCCACAGATACGCAGTATTTT. Translated, it gives CASRSDSTDTQYF. The gene calls are TRBV6-5 and TRBJ2-3; TRBD2 might be the D (5 bases). The CDR3 totals 13 residues. The V and J ends lost 6 bases and 2 bases respectively, with 9 bases between them. Germline CDR1 MNHEY, CDR2 SVGAGI.

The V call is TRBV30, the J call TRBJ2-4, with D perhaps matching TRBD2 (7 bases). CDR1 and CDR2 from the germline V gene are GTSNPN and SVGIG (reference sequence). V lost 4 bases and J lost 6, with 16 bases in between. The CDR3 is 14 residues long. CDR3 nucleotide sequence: TGTGCCTGGACCTTTGGGGGGGCTCCAAACATTCAGTACTTC. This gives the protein CAWTFGGAPNIQYF. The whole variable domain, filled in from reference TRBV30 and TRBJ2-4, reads SQTIHQWPATLVQPVGSPLSLECTVEGTSNPNLYWYRQAAGRGLQLLFYSVGIGQISSEVPQNLSASRPQDRQFILSSKKLLLSDSGFYLCAWTFGGAPNIQYFGAGTRLSVL.

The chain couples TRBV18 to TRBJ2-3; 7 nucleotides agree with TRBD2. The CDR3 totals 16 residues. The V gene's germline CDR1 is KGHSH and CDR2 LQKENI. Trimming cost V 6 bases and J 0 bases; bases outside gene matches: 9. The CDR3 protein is CASSGRAGTSTDTQYF. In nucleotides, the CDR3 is TGTGCCAGCTCTGGCCGAGCGGGGACTAGCACAGATACGCAGTATTTT.

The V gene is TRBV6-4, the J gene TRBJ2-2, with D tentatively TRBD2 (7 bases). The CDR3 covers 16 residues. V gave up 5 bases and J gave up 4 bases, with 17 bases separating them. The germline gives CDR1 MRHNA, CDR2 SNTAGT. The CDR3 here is CASSPEGGGITGELFF. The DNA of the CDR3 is TGTGCCAGCAGTCCTGAGGGGGGGGGCATCACCGGGGAGCTGTTTTTT.

CDR3 sequence reads: CATRGLAGTQYF. The CDR3 DNA reads as TGTGCCACCCGGGGACTAGCGGGTACGCAGTATTTT. The chain employs TRBV21-1 and TRBJ2-3; TRBD2, the table's D call, lacks a check against the DNA. TRBV21-1 is a pseudogene segment. The CDR3 has 12 amino acids.

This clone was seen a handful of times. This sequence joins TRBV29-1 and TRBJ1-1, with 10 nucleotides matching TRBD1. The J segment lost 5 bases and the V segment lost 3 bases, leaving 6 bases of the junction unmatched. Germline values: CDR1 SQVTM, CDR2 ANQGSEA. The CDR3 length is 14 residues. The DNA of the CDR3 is TGCAGCGTTGATTTGACAGGGGGCACGACTGAAGCTTTCTTT. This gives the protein CSVDLTGGTTEAFF.

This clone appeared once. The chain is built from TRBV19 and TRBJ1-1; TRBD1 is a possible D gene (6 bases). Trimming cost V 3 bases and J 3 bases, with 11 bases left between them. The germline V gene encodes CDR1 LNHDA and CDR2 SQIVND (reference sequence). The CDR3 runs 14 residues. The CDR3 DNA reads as TGTGCCAGTAGTATGCAGGGGCAGGACACTGAAGCTTTCTTT. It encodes CASSMQGQDTEAFF.

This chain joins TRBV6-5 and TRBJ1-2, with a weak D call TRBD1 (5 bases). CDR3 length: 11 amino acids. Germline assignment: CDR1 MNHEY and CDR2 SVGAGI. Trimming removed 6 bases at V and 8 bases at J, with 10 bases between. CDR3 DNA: TGTGCCAGCAGGACAGTGGACGGCTACACCTTC. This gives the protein CASRTVDGYTF.

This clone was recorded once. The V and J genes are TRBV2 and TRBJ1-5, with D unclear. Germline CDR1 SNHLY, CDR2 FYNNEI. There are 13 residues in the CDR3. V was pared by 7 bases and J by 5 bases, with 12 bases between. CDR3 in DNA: TGTGCCAGCAAAGGCACACGGGATCAGCCCCAGCATTTT. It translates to CASKGTRDQPQHF.

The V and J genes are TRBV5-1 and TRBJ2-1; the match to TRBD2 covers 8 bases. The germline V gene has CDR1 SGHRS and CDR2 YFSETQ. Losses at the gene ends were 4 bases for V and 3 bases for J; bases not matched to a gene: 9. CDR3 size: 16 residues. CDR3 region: CASSPRVAGFYNEQFF. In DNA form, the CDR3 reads TGCGCCAGCAGCCCCAGAGTAGCGGGGTTCTACAATGAGCAGTTCTTC.

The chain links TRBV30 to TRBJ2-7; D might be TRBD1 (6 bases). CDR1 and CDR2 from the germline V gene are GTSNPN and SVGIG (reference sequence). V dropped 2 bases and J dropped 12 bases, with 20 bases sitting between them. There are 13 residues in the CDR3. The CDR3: CAWSFNTQGSGYF. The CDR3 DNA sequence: TGTGCCTGGAGTTTTAATACACAGGGCAGCGGGTACTTC.

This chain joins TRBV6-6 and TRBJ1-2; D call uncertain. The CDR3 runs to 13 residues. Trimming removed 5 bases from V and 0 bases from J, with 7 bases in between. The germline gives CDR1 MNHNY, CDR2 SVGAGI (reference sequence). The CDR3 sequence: CASSRVANYGYTF. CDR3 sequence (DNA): TGTGCCAGCAGTCGTGTAGCTAACTATGGCTACACCTTC.

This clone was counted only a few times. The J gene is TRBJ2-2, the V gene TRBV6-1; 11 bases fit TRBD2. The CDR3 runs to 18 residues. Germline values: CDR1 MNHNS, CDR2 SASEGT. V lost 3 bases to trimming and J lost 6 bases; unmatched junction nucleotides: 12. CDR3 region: CASSDLAGGPRLAGELFF. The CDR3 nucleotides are TGTGCCAGCAGTGACCTAGCGGGGGGCCCCAGATTAGCCGGGGAGCTGTTTTTT.

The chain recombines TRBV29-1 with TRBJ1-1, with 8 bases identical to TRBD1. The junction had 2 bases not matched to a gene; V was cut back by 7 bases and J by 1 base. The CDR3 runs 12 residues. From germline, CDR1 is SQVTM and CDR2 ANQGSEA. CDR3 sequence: CSDDRGNTEAFF. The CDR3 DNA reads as TGCAGCGACGACAGGGGGAACACTGAAGCTTTCTTT.

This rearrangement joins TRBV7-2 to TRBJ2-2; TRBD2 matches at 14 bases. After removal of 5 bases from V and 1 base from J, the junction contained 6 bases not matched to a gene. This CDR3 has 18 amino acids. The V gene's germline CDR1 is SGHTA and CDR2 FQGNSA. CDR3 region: CASSSPGLAGVNTGELFF. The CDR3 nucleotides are TGTGCCAGCAGCAGTCCGGGACTAGCGGGGGTGAACACCGGGGAGCTGTTTTTT.

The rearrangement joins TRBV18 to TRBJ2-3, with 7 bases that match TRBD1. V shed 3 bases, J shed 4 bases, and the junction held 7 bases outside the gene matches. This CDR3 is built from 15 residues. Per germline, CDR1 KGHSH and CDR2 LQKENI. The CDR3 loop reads CASSPRQGQSDTQYF. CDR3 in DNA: TGTGCCAGCTCACCCCGACAGGGTCAATCAGATACGCAGTATTTT. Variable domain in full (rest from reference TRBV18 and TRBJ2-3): NAGVMQNPRHLVRRRGQEARLRCSPMKGHSHVYWYRQLPEEGLKFMVYLQKENIIDESGMPKERFSAEFPKEGPSILRIQQVVRGDSAAYFCASSPRQGQSDTQYFGPGTRLTVL.

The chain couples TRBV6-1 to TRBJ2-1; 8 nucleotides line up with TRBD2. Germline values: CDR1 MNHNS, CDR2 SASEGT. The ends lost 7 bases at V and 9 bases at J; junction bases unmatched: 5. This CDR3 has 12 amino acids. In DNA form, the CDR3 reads TGTGCCAGCAACGGGGGGGCCAGTGAGCAGTTCTTC. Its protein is CASNGGASEQFF.